A selection of T cell receptor beta chains follows, all from one sample in a study of T cell responses to AZD1222 COVID-19 vaccine. Produced via immunoSEQ multiplex PCR; TCRdb's table is partial and in-frame only. This table has 150,000 or so clones, under 95% appearing once. Specimen: peripheral blood, collected 28 days after the second AZD1222 dose. All receptors derive from an adult who received the AZD1222 COVID-19 vaccine. CDR3s include the opening cysteine and the closing phenylalanine or tryptophan. The D gene is left open where the match is weak. Not all rows give a size; the values are once, few, many and, for expanded clones, a class.

CDR3,DNA,J,D,size,V
CASSLGTVYGYTF,TGTGCCAGCAGCTTAGGGACAGTCTATGGCTACACCTTC,TRBJ1-2,.,.,TRBV11-2
CASSPLNTEAFF,TGCGCCAGCAGCCCGTTGAACACTGAAGCTTTCTTT,TRBJ1-1,.,.,TRBV10-2
CASRETENQPQHF,TGTGCCAGCAGAGAGACGGAGAATCAGCCCCAGCATTTT,TRBJ1-5,.,.,TRBV18
CASSLGLGTNQPQHF,TGTGCCAGCAGCTTAGGGTTAGGGACTAATCAGCCCCAGCATTTT,TRBJ1-5,.,.,TRBV7-6
CASSSRTSGYEQYF,TGTGCCAGCAGCTCCCGGACTAGCGGCTACGAGCAGTACTTC,TRBJ2-7,TRBD2,few,TRBV7-9
CASSQGGGYTF,TGTGCCAGCAGCCAAGGAGGTGGCTACACCTTC,TRBJ1-2,.,.,TRBV3-1/TRBV3-2
CSVRSSAEAFF,TGCAGCGTACGTTCTAGCGCTGAAGCTTTCTTT,TRBJ1-1,.,.,TRBV29-1
CASSQGASGFTDTQYF,TGTGCCAGCAGCCAAGGCGCTAGCGGGTTCACAGATACGCAGTATTTT,TRBJ2-3,TRBD2,.,TRBV3-1/TRBV3-2
CASSHPTQGPGGVEQYF,TGCGCCAGCAGCCACCCAACGCAGGGCCCCGGTGGGGTCGAGCAGTACTTC,TRBJ2-7,.,.,TRBV5-1
CASSLTLGPGGEQFF,TGTGCCAGCAGCCTGACTCTGGGACCAGGGGGTGAGCAGTTCTTC,TRBJ2-1,TRBD1,.,TRBV7-3
CASSPNSGTGYNEQFF,TGTGCCAGCAGCCCAAATTCCGGGACAGGGTACAATGAGCAGTTCTTC,TRBJ2-1,TRBD1,.,TRBV7-3
CASSVGSGSGNTIYF,TGTGCCAGCAGCGTAGGGTCGGGGTCTGGAAACACCATATATTTT,TRBJ1-3,.,.,TRBV9
CASSYSLPSSYEQYF,TGTGCCAGCAGTTACTCACTACCCAGCTCCTACGAGCAGTACTTC,TRBJ2-7,.,.,TRBV6-5
CASSLVGPNTEAFF,TGTGCCAGCAGCTTAGTCGGTCCGAACACTGAAGCTTTCTTT,TRBJ1-1,.,.,TRBV7-9
CASSPQGQVNGYTF,TGTGCCAGCAGCCCCCAGGGACAGGTGAATGGCTACACCTTC,TRBJ1-2,TRBD1,.,TRBV11-2
CASSYSQEWEYGYTF,TGTGCCAGCAGTTACTCGCAGGAATGGGAGTATGGCTACACCTTC,TRBJ1-2,.,.,TRBV6-5
CATRGELQREQYF,TGTGCCACCAGAGGCGAACTGCAGCGAGAGCAGTACTTC,TRBJ2-7,.,.,TRBV15
CATSHSPPLDEQFF,TGTGCCACGTCGCACTCGCCTCCTCTGGATGAGCAGTTCTTC,TRBJ2-1,.,few,TRBV19
CASAPQGTGTEAFF,TGTGCCAGCGCCCCGCAAGGGACGGGGACTGAAGCTTTCTTT,TRBJ1-1,.,few,TRBV13
CASSGSGDGYTF,TGTGCCAGCAGCGGGTCCGGGGATGGCTACACCTTC,TRBJ1-2,.,.,TRBV9